This TCR beta chain comes out of a study of OX40 agonist ivuxolimab in advanced cancers. Findings and caveats of the study: CD8+ T cells averaged more expanded clones than CD4+.

Germline V gene lookup returns CDR1 SGHDT and CDR2 YYEEEE. The V end was cut by 1 base, the J end by 3 bases, with 10 bases between. The CDR3 has 14 amino acids. Profiled with immunoSEQ multiplex PCR; TCRdb holds only in-frame clones, not every one. This table holds tens of thousands of clones, 87% found once. This clone showed up just a few times. Its antigen is as yet unknown. This TCR was recovered from an adult with an advanced solid tumor such as melanoma, head and neck, liver or kidney cancer. Sequencing used CD4+ or CD8+ T cells sorted from blood, obtained in a trial of the OX40 agonist ivuxolimab. The V call is TRBV5-6, the J call TRBJ1-1, with D possibly being TRBD1 (6 bases). CDR3 residues: CASSLTGLYTEAFF. CDR3 nucleotide sequence: TGTGCCAGCAGCTTGACAGGGTTGTACACTGAAGCTTTCTTT. The full variable domain, in which reference TRBV5-6 and TRBJ1-1 provide the parts outside the CDR3, is DAGVTQSPTHLIKTRGQQVTLRCSPKSGHDTVSWYQQALGQGPQFIFQYYEEEERQRGNFPDRFSGHQFPNYSSELNVNALLLGDSALYLCASSLTGLYTEAFFGQGTRLTVV.